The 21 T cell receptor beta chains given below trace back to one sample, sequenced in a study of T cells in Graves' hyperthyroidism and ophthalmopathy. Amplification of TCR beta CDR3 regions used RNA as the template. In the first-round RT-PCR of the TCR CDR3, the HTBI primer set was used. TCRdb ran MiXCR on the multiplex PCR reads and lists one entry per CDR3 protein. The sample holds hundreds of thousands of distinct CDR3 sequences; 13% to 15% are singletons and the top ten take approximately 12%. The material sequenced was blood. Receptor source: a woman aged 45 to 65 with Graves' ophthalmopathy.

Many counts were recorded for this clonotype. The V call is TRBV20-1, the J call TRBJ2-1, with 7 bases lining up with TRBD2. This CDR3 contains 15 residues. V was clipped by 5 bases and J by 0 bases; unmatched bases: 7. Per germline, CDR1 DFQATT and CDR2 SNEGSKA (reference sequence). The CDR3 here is CSAGGAGASYNEQFF. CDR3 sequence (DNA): TGCAGTGCTGGTGGGGCGGGAGCCTCCTACAATGAGCAGTTCTTC.

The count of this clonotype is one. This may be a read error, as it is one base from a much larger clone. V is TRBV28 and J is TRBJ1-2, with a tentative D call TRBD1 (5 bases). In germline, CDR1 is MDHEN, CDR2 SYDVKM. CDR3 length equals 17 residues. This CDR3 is CASRFPPLTGPNYGHTF. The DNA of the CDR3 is TGTGCCAGCAGGTTCCCCCCTCTCACAGGTCCTAACTATGGCCACACCTTC.

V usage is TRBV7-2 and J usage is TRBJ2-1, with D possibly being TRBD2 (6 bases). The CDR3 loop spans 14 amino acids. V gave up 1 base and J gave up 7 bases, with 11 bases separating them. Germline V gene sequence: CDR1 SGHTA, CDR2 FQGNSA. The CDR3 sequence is CASSLGPGSNEQFF. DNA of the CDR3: TGTGCCAGCAGCTTAGGACCCGGGAGTAATGAGCAGTTCTTC.

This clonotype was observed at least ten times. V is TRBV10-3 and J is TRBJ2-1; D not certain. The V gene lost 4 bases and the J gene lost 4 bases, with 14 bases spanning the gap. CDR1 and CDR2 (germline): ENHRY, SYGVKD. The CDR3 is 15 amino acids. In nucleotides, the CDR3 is TGTGCCATCAGTGGTTCTGACGGACGTTACAATGAGCAGTTCTTC. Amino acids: CAISGSDGRYNEQFF.

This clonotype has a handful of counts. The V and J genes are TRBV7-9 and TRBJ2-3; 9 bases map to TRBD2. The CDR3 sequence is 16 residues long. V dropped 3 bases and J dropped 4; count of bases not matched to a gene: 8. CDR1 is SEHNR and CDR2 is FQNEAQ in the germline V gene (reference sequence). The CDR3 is CASSFGAGGHSDTQYF. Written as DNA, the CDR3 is TGTGCCAGCAGCTTCGGGGCGGGAGGGCACTCAGATACGCAGTATTTT.

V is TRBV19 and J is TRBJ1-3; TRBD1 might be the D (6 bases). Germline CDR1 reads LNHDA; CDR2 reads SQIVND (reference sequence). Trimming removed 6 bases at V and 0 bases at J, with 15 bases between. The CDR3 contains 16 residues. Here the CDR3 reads CASSYHRENSGNTIYF. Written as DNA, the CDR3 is TGTGCCAGTAGCTACCACAGGGAGAACTCTGGAAACACCATATATTTT.

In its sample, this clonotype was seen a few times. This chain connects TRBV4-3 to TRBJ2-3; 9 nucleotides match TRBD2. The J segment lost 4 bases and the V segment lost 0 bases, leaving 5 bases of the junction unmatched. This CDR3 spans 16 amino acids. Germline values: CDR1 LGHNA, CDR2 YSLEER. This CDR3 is CASSQEVAGAPDTQYF. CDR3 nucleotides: TGCGCCAGCAGCCAAGAGGTAGCGGGAGCACCAGATACGCAGTATTTT.

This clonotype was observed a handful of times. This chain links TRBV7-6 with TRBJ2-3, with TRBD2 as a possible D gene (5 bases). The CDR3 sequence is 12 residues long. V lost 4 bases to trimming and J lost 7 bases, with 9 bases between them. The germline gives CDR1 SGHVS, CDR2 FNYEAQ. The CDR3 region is CASSSADYTQYF. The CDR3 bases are TGTGCCAGCAGCTCAGCGGACTATACGCAGTATTTT.

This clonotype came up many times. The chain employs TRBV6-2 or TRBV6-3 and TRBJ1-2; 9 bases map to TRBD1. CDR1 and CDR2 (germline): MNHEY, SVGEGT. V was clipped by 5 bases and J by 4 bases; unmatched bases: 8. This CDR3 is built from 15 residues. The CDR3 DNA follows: TGTGCCAGCAGTCAACAGGGGGCGCGGGGCTATGGCTACACCTTC. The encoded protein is CASSQQGARGYGYTF.

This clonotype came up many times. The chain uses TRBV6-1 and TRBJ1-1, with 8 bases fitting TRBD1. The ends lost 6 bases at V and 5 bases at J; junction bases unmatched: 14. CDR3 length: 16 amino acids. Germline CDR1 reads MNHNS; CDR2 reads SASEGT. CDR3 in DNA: TGTGCCAGCAGCCCGTGGGCAGGGGGCGGGCGGACTGAAGCTTTCTTT. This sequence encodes CASSPWAGGGRTEAFF.

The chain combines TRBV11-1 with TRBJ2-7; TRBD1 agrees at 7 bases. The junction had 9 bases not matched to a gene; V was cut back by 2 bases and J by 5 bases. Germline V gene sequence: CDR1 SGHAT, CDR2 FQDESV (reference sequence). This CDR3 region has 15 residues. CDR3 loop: CASSLLGTDPHEQYF. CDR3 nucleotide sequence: TGTGCCAGCAGCTTATTGGGGACAGACCCCCACGAGCAGTACTTC.

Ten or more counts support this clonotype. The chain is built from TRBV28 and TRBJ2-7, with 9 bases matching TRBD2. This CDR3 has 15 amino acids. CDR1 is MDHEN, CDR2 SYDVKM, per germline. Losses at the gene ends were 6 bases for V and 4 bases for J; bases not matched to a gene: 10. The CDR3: CASSSYSGSRYEQYF. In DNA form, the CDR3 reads TGTGCCAGCAGCTCCTATAGCGGGAGTCGGTACGAGCAGTACTTC.

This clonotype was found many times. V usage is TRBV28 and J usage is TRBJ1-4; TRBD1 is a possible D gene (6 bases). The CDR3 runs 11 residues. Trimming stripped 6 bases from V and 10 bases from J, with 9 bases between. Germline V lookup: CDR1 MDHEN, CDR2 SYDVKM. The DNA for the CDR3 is TGTGCCAGCAGCAGAGGGGGAAAACTGTTTTTT. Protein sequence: CASSRGGKLFF.

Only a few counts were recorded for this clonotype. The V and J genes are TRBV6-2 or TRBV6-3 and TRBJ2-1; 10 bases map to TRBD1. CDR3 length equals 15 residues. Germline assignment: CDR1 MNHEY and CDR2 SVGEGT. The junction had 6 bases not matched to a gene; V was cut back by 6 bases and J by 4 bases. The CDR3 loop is CASSTRDRGYNEQFF. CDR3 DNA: TGTGCCAGCAGCACCCGGGACAGGGGATACAATGAGCAGTTCTTC.

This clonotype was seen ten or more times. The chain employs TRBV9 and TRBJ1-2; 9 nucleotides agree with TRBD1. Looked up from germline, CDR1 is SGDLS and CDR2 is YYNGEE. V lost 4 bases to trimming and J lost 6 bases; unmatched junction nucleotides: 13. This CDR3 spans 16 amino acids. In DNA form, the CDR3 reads TGTGCCAGCAGCAGCCGGGACAGGGAATTTTCGGATGGCTACACCTTC. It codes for CASSSRDREFSDGYTF.

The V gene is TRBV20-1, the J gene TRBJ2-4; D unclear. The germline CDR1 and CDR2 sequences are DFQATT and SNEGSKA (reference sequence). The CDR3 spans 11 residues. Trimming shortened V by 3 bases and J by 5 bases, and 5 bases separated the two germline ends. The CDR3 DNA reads TGCAGTGCTAGTCAGGAAAACATTCAGTACTTC. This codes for CSASQENIQYF.

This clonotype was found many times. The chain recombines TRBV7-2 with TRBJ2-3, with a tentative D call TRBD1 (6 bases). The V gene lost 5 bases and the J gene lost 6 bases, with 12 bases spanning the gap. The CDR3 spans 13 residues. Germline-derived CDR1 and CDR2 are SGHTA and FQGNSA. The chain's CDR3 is CASSPQGRDTQYF. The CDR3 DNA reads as TGTGCCAGCAGCCCACAGGGAAGGGATACGCAGTATTTT.

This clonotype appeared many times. CDR3 in DNA: TGCAGTGCTAACCTCTACAATGAGCAGTTCTTC. It codes for CSANLYNEQFF. The rearrangement links TRBV20-1 to TRBJ2-1; D uncertain. V lost 4 bases and J 3 bases, leaving 4 bases between the germline ends. Germline CDR1 DFQATT, CDR2 SNEGSKA (reference sequence). This CDR3 spans 11 amino acids.

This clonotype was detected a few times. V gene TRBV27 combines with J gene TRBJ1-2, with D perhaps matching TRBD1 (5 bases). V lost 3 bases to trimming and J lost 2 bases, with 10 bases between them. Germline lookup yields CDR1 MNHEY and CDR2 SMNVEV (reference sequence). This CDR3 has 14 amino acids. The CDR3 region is CASSFTGPNYGYTF. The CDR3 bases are TGTGCCAGCAGTTTCACGGGGCCCAACTATGGCTACACCTTC.

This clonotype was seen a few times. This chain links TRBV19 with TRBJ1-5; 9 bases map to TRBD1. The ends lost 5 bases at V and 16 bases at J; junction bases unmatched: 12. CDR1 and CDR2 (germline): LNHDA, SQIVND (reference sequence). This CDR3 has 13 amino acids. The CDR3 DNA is TGTGCCAGTAGTCCAGGATTCGACAGGGGGGGTCATTTT. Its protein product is CASSPGFDRGGHF.

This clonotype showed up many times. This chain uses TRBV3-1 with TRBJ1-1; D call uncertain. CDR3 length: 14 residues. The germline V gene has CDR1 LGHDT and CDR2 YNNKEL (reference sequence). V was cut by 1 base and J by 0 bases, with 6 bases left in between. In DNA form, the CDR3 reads TGTGCCAGCAGCCAAGCTCCTATGAACACTGAAGCTTTCTTT. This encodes CASSQAPMNTEAFF. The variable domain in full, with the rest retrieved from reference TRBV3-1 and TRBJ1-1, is DTAVSQTPKYLVTQMGNDKSIKCEQNLGHDTMYWYKQDSKKFLKIMFSYNNKELIINETVPNRFSPKSPDKAHLNLHINSLELGDSAVYFCASSQAPMNTEAFFGQGTRLTVV.